This T cell receptor beta chain was recorded in a study of blood T cell repertoires in COVID-19. The overall study: The study drew acute and convalescent COVID-19 samples from the United States, Italy and Spain. PBMCs, B-cell-depleted T cells, or T cells were the source of the cDNA or gDNA that made up the material.

The data were produced by immunoSEQ multiplex PCR, yet TCRdb's version contains in-frame clones alone and is incomplete. The sample has approximately 85,000 clones, around four fifths seen once; the top ten hold 12%. The CDR3 sequence is 14 residues long. Trimming took off 3 bases at V and 4 bases at J, with 10 bases between the two ends. Germline CDR1 and CDR2: SGHDT and YYEEEE. The sequenced sample was peripheral blood. This chain joins TRBV5-6 and TRBJ1-4, with unresolved D. The receptor comes from a woman aged 70-85 years with active or convalescent COVID-19. CDR3 in amino acids: CASSWAGYNEKLFF. The CDR3 DNA follows: TGTGCCAGCAGCTGGGCGGGATATAATGAAAAACTGTTTTTT.